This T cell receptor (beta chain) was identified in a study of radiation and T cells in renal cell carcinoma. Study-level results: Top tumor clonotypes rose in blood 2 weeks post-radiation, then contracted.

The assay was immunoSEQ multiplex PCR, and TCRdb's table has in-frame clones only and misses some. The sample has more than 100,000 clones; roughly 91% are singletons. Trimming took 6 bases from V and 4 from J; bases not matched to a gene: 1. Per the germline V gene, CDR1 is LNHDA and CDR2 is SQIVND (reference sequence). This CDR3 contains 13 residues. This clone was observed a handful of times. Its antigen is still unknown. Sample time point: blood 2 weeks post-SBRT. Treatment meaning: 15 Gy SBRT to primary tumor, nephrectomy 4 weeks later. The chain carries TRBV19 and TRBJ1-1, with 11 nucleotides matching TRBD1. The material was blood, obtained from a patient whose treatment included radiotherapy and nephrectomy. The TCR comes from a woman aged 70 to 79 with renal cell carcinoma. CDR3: CASRDRGRTEAFF. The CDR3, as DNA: TGTGCCAGTAGGGACAGGGGGCGCACTGAAGCTTTCTTT.